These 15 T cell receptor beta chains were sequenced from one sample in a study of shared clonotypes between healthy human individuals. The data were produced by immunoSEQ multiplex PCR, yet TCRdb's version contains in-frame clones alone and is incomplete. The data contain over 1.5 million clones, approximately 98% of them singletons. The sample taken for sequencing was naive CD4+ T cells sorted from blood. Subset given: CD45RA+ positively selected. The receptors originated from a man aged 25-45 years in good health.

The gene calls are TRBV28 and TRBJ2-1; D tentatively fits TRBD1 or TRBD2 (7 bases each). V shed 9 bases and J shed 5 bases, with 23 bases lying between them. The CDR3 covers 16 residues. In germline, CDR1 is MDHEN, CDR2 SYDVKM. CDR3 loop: CASLGGAAGHDNEQFF. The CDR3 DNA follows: TGTGCCAGTCTAGGGGGCGCAGCGGGACACGACAATGAGCAGTTCTTC.

The chain's CDR3 is CALQVTGMTGYTF. In DNA, the CDR3 is TGTGCCCTACAAGTAACGGGGATGACTGGCTACACCTTC. This chain links TRBV30 with TRBJ1-2; D not resolved. V dropped 8 bases and J dropped 7 bases, with 20 bases sitting between them. This CDR3 region has 13 residues. CDR1 is GTSNPN, CDR2 SVGIG, per germline (reference sequence).

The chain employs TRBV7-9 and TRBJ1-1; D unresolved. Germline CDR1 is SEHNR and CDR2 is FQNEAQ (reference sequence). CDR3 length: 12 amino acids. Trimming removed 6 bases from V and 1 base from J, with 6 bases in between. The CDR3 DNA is TGTGCCAGCAGATGGGAGAACACTGAAGCTTTCTTT. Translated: CASRWENTEAFF.

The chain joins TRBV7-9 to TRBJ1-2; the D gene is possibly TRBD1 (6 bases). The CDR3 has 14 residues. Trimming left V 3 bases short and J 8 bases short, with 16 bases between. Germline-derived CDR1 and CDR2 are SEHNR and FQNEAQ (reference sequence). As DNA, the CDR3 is TGTGCCAGCAGCTTTTGGGGGCTTTCTGGAGGCTACACCTTC. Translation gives CASSFWGLSGGYTF.

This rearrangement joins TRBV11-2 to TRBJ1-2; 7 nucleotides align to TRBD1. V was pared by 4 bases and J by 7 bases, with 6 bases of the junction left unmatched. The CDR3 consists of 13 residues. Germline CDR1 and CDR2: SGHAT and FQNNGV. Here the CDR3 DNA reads TGTGCCAGCAGCTGGGACAGCTTACTTGGCTACACCTTC. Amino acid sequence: CASSWDSLLGYTF.

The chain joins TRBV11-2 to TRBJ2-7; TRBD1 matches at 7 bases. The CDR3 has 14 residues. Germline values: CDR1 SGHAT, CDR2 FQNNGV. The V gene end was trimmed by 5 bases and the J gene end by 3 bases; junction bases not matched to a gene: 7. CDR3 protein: CASSARTGDYEQYF. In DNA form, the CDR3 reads TGTGCCAGCAGCGCGCGCACAGGGGACTACGAGCAGTACTTC.

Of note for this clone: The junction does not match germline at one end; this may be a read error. The CDR3 DNA sequence: TGTGCTAGCAGCTTCCGGGGGGGGAACCAAGAGACCCAGTACTTC. Protein sequence: CASSFRGGNQETQYF. V is TRBV7-7 and J is TRBJ2-5; 8 bases are shared with TRBD2. Germline assignment: CDR1 SSHAT and CDR2 FNYEAQ (reference sequence). The length of the CDR3 is 15 residues.

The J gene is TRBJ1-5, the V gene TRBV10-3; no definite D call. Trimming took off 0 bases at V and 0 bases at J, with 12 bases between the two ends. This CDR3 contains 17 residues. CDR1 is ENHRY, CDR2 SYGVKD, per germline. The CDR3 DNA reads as TGTGCCATCAGTGAGTCACCCCTGGACGATAGCAATCAGCCCCAGCATTTT. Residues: CAISESPLDDSNQPQHF.

DNA of the CDR3: TGTGCCAGCAGTCGGACTAGCGGGGACTACAATGAGCAGTTCTTC. Its protein product is CASSRTSGDYNEQFF. The J gene is TRBJ2-1, the V gene TRBV2; 12 positions match TRBD2. V shed 5 bases, J shed 3 bases, and the junction held 2 bases outside the gene matches. This CDR3 region has 15 residues. Germline CDR1 and CDR2: SNHLY and FYNNEI.

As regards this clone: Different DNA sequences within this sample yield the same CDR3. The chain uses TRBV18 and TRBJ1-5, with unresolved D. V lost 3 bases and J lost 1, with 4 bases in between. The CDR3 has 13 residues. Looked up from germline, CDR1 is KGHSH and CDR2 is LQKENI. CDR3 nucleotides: TGTGCCAGCTCACCGGGGAGCAATCAGCCCCAGCATTTT. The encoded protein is CASSPGSNQPQHF.

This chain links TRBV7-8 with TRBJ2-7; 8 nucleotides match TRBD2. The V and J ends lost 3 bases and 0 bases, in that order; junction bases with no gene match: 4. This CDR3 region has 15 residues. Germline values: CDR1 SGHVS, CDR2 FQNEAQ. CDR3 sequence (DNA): TGTGCCAGCAGCTTGGAACTAGCGGCCTCCTACGAGCAGTACTTC. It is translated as CASSLELAASYEQYF.

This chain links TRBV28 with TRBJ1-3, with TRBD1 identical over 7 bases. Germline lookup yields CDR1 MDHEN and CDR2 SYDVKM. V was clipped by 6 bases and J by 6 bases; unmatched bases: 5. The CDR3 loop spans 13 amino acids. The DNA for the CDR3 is TGTGCCAGCAGGGCCGACAGGGTAAACACCATATATTTT. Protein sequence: CASRADRVNTIYF.

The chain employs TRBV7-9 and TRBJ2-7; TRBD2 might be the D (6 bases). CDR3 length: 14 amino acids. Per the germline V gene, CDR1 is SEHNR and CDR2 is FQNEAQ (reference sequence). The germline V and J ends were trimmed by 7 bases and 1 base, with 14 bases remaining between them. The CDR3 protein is CASNRVGTSYEQYF. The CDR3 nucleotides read TGTGCCAGCAACAGAGTTGGGACTTCCTACGAGCAGTACTTC.

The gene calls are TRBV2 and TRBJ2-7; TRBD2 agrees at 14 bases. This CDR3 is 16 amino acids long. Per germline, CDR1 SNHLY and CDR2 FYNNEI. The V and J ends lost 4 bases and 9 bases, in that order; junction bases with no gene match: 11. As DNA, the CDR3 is TGTGCCAGCAGTGTTGCGCAGGGACTAGCGGGAGTTGTGCAGTACTTC. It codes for CASSVAQGLAGVVQYF.

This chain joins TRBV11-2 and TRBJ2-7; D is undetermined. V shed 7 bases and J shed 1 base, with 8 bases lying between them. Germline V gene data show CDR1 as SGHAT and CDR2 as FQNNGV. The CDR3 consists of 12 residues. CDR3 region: CASNGESYEQYF. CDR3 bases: TGTGCCAGCAACGGTGAATCCTACGAGCAGTACTTC.